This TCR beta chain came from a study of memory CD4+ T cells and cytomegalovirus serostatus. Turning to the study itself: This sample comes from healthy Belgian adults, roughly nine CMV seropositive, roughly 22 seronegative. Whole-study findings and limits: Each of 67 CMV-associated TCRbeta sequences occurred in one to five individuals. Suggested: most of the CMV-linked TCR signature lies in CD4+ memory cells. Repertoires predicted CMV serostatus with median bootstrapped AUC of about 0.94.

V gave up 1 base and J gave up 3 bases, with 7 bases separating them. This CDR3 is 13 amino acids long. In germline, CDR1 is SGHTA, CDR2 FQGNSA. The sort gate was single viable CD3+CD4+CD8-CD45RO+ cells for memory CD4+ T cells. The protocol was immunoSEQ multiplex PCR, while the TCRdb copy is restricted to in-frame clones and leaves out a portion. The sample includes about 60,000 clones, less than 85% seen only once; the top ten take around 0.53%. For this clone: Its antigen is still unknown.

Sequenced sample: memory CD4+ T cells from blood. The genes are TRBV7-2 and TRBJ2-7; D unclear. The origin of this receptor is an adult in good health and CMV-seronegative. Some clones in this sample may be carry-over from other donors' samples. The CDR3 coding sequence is TGTGCCAGCAGCTTAGAGCCTGACTACGAGCAGTACTTC. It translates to CASSLEPDYEQYF.